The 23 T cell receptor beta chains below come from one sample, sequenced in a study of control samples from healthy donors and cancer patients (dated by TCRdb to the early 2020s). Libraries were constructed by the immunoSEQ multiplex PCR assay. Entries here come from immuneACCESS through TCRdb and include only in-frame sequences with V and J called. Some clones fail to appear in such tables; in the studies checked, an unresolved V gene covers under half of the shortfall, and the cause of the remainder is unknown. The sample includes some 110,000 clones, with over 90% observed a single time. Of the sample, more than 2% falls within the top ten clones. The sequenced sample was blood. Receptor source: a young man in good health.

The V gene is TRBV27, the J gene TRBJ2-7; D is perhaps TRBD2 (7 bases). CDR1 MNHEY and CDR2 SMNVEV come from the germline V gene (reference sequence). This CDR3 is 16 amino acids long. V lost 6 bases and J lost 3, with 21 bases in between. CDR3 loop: CASSPSGGPNLYEQYF. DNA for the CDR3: TGTGCCAGCAGCCCATCGGGGGGCCCGAACCTCTACGAGCAGTACTTC.

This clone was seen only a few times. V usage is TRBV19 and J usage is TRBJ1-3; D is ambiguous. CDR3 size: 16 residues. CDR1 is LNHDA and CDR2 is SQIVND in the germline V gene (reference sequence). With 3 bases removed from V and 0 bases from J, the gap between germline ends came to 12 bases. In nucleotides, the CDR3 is TGTGCCAGTAGTATCCTTTCTACCAACTCTGGAAACACCATATATTTT. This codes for CASSILSTNSGNTIYF.

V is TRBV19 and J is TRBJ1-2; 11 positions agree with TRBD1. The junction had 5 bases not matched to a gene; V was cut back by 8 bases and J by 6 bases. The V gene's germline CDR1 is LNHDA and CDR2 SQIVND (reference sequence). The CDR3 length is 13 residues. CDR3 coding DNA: TGTGCCAGTCAAGAGGGACAGGGGGATGGCTACACCTTC. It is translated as CASQEGQGDGYTF. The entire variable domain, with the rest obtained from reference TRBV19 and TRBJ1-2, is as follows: DGGITQSPKYLFRKEGQNVTLSCEQNLNHDAMYWYRQDPGQGLRLIYYSQIVNDFQKGDIAEGYSVSREKKESFPLTVTSAQKNPTAFYLCASQEGQGDGYTFGSGTRLTVV.

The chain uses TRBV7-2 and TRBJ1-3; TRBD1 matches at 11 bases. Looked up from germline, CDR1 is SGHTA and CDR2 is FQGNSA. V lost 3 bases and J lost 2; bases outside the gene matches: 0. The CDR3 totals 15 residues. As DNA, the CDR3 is TGTGCCAGCAGCTTGGACAGGGGGCCTGGAAACACCATATATTTT. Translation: CASSLDRGPGNTIYF. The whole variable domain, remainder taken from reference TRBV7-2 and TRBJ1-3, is GAGVSQSPSNKVTEKGKDVELRCDPISGHTALYWYRQSLGQGLEFLIYFQGNSAPDKSGLPSDRFSAERTGGSVSTLTIQRTQQEDSAVYLCASSLDRGPGNTIYFGEGSWLTVV.

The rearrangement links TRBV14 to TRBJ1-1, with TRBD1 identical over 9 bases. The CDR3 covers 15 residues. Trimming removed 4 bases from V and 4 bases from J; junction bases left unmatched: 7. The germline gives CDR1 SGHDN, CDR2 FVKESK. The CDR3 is CASSPRGQGVTEAFF. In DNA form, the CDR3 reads TGTGCCAGCAGCCCCCGGGGACAGGGAGTCACTGAAGCTTTCTTT.

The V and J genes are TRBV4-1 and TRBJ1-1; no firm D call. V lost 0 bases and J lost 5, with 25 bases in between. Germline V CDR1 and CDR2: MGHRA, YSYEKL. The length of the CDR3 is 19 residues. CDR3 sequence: CASSQEATELGYARTEAFF. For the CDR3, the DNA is TGCGCCAGCAGCCAAGAGGCGACTGAGCTGGGGTATGCACGGACTGAAGCTTTCTTT.

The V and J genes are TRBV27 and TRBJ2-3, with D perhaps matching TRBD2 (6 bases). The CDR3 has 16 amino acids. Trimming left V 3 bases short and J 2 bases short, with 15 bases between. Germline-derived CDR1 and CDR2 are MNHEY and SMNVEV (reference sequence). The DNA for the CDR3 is TGTGCCAGCAGTTTGGTCGGGGGATGGAACACAGATACGCAGTATTTT. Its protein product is CASSLVGGWNTDTQYF.

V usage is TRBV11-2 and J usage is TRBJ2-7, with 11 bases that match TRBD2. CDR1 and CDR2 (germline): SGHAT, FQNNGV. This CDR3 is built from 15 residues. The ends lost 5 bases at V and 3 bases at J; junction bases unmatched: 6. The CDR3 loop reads CASSHPSGGFYEQYF. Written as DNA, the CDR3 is TGTGCCAGCAGCCACCCTAGCGGGGGGTTCTACGAGCAGTACTTC.

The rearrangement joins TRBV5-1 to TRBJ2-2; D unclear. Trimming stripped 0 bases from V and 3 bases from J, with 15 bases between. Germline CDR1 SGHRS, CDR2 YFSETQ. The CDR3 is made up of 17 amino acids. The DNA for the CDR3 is TGCGCCAGCAGCTTGGGGATGGGGTACTTCGACACCGGGGAGCTGTTTTTT. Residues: CASSLGMGYFDTGELFF.

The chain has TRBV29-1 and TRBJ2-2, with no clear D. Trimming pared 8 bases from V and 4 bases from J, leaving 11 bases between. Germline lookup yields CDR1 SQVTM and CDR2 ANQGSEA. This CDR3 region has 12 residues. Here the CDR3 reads CSSDPGTGELFF. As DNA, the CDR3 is TGCAGCTCGGACCCGGGCACCGGGGAGCTGTTTTTT.

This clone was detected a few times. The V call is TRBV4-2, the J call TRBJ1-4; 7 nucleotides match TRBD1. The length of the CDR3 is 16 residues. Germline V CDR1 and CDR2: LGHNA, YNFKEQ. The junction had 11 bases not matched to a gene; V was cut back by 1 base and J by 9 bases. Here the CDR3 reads CASSQASGQAIQKLFF. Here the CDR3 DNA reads TGTGCCAGCAGCCAAGCCAGTGGACAGGCCATTCAAAAACTGTTTTTT.

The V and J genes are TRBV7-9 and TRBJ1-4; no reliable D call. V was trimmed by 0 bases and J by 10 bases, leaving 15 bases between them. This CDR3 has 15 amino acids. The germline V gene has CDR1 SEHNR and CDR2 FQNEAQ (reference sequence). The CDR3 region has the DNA TGTGCCAGCAGCTTAGCACTGGGTAATGAAGGAAAACTGTTTTTT. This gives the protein CASSLALGNEGKLFF.

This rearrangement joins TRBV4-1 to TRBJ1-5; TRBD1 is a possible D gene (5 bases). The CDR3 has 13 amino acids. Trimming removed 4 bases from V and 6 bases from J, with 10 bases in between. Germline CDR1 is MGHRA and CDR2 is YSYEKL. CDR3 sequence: CASSLGGTQPQHF. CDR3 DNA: TGCGCCAGCAGCCTCGGGGGTACTCAGCCCCAGCATTTT.

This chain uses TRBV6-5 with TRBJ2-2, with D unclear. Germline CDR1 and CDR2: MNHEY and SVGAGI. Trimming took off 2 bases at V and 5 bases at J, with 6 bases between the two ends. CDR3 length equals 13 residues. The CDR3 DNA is TGTGCCAGCAGTTACCCCGGAACCGGGGAGCTGTTTTTT. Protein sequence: CASSYPGTGELFF.

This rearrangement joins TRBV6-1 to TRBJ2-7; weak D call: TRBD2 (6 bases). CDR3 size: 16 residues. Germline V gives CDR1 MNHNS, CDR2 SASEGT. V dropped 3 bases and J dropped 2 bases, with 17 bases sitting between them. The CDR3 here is CASSESIGTHAYEQYV. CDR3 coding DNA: TGTGCCAGCAGTGAGTCTATCGGGACTCATGCCTACGAGCAGTACGTC.

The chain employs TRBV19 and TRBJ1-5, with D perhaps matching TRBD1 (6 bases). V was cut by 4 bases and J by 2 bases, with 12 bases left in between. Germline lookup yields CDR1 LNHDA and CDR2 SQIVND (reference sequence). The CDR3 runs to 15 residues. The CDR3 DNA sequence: TGTGCCAGTAGTACCTCCGGGGGCCGCAATCAGCCCCAGCATTTT. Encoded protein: CASSTSGGRNQPQHF.

The DNA for the CDR3 is TGTGCCAGCAGCCAAGACCACAGGGGGAGCGTGAACACTGAAGCTTTCTTT. Translation: CASSQDHRGSVNTEAFF. The chain has TRBV3-1 (or the pseudogene TRBV3-2) and TRBJ1-1; 8 nucleotides line up with TRBD1. This CDR3 contains 17 residues. The V and J ends lost 0 bases and 0 bases, in that order; junction bases with no gene match: 6. Looked up from germline, CDR1 is LGHDT and CDR2 is YNNKEL (reference sequence).

CDR3 DNA sequence: TGCGCCAGCAGTGAGGTCGTCGGTGGTGAGCAGTTCTTC. Its protein is CASSEVVGGEQFF. J is TRBJ2-1 and V is TRBV10-1; D uncertain. Germline V gene lookup returns CDR1 WNHNN and CDR2 SYGVQD (reference sequence). V shed 2 bases and J shed 9 bases, with 11 bases lying between them. The CDR3 is made up of 13 amino acids.

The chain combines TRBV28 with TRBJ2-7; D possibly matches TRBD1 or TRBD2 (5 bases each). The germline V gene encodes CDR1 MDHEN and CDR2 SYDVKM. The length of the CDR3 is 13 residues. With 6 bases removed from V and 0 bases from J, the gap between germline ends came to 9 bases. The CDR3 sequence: CASRPGSSYEQYF. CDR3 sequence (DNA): TGTGCCAGCAGGCCAGGGAGCTCCTACGAGCAGTACTTC.

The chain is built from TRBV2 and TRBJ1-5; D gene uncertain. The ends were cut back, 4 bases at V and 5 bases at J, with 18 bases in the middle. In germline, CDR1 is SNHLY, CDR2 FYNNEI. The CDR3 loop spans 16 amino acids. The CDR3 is CASSVYFTGRYQPQHF. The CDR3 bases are TGTGCCAGCAGTGTGTACTTTACGGGCCGCTATCAGCCCCAGCATTTT. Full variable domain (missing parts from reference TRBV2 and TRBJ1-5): EPEVTQTPSHQVTQMGQEVILRCVPISNHLYFYWYRQILGQKVEFLVSFYNNEISEKSEIFDDQFSVERPDGSNFTLKIRSTKLEDSAMYFCASSVYFTGRYQPQHFGDGTRLSIL.

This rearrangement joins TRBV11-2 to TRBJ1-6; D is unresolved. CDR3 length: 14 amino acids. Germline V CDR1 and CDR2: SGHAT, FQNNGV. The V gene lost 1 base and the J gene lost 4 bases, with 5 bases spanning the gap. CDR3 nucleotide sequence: TGTGCCAGCAGCTTAGGGCCTTATAATTCACCCCTCCACTTT. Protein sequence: CASSLGPYNSPLHF. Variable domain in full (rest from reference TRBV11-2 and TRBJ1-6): EAGVAQSPRYKIIEKRQSVAFWCNPISGHATLYWYQQILGQGPKLLIQFQNNGVVDDSQLPKDRFSAERLKGVDSTLKIQPAKLEDSAVYLCASSLGPYNSPLHFGNGTRLTVT.

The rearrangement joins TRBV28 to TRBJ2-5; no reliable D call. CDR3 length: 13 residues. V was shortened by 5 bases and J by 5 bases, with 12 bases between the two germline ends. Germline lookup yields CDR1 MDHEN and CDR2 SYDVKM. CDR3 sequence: CASSKPKLETQYF. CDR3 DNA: TGTGCCAGCAGTAAACCAAAGCTGGAGACCCAGTACTTC.

The CDR3 protein is CASSVVQTGMNTEAFF. CDR3 nucleotide sequence: TGTGCCAGCAGCGTAGTCCAGACAGGGATGAACACTGAAGCTTTCTTT. This rearrangement joins TRBV9 to TRBJ1-1; 7 bases line up with TRBD1. The CDR3 totals 16 residues. The V gene's germline CDR1 is SGDLS and CDR2 YYNGEE. J lost 0 bases, V lost 0 bases, and 5 bases had no gene match.